The entry below describes one T cell receptor beta chain. What it binds is unknown. CDR3 length equals 14 residues. Trimming at V came to 3 bases and at J to 6 bases, leaving 2 bases not matched to a gene. In germline, CDR1 is SGHTS, CDR2 YDEGEE. The record originates from a study of T cell clones after liver transplantation. Study-level background: Third-party-reactive TCRbeta sequences from pre-transplant mixed lymphocyte reactions served as antigen-independent comparators. Until 12-24 months post-transplant, subjects got standard immunosuppression and no induction.

Profiling relied on immunoSEQ multiplex PCR, and the TCRdb table lists in-frame clones only, not all of them. The profile shows roughly 100,000 clones, roughly four fifths of them singletons. Study-level findings and limits: Graft donor-reactive T cells possibly entered the graft instead of undergoing deletion.

Thawed unstimulated PBMCs were FACS-sorted by CD3, CD4 and CD8 into two populations. Sequencing used CD4+ T cells from blood, obtained around 48 months after liver transplant. The rearrangement joins TRBV5-8 to TRBJ1-4; 10 bases line up with TRBD1. The receptor's source is a human patient who received a liver transplant. Some T cells may be transferred from the graft donor. The CDR3 region is CASSSGQGDEKLFF. Written as DNA, the CDR3 is TGTGCCAGCAGCTCAGGACAGGGGGATGAAAAACTGTTTTTT.